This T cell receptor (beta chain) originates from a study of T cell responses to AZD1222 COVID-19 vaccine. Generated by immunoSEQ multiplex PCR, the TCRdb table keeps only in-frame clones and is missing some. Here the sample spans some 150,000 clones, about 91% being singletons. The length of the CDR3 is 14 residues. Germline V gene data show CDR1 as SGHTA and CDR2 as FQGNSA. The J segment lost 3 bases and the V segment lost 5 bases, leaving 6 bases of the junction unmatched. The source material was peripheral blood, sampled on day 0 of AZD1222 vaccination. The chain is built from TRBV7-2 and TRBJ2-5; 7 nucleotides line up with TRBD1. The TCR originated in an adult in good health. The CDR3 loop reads CASSPAGTEETQYF. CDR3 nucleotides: TGTGCCAGCAGCCCCGCTGGGACAGAAGAGACCCAGTACTTC.